This T cell receptor beta chain was captured in a study of T-cell memory formation after mild COVID-19. The CDR3 runs to 14 residues. The trim removed 6 bases at V and 4 bases at J, leaving 5 bases unmatched. CDR1 and CDR2 (germline): SGHRS, YFSETQ. TCRdb reprocessed the 5' RACE reads via MiXCR and lists one record per CDR3 protein. The sample lists a few hundred thousand distinct CDR3 sequences, approximately 27% occurring once. This TCR was recovered from an adult woman who had mild COVID-19 (a few samples of this study predate the infection). Cell type and time point are not known. Sequencing was carried out using PBMCs or a T cell subset sorted from them (not recorded which). The genes are TRBV5-1 and TRBJ1-4; 8 bases agree with TRBD1. The CDR3 coding sequence is TGCGCCAGCACCACGACAGGGGTTAATGAAAAACTGTTTTTT. It translates to CASTTTGVNEKLFF. The full variable domain, completed using reference TRBV5-1 and TRBJ1-4, is KAGVTQTPRYLIKTRGQQVTLSCSPISGHRSVSWYQQTPGQGLQFLFEYFSETQRNKGNFPGRFSGRQFSNSRSEMNVSTLELGDSALYLCASTTTGVNEKLFFGSGTQLSVL.